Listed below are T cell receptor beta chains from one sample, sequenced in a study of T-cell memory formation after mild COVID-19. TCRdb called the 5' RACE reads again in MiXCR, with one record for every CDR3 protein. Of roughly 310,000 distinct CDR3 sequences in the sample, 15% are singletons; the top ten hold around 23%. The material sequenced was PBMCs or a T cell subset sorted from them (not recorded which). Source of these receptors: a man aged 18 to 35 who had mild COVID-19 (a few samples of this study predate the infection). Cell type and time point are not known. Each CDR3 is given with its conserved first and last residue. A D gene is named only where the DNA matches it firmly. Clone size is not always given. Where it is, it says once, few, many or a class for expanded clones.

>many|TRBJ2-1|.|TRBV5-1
TGCGCCAGCAGCCCCAGGGAGACTGAGCAGTTCTTC
CASSPRETEQFF
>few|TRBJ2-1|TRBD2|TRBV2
TGTGCCAGCAGTGTCCGGGACTACCCCAATGAGCAGTTCTTC
CASSVRDYPNEQFF
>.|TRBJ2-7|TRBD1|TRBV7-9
TGTGCCAGCAGCTTACCGCCGGCAGGGGGCCTGGACGAGCAGTACTTC
CASSLPPAGGLDEQYF
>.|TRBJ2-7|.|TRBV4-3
TGCGCCAGCAGCCAGGAGAGGGGGGTAGTCGAGCAGTACTTC
CASSQERGVVEQYF
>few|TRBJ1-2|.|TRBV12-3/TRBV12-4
TGTGCCAGCAGTCGGAGAGGACCCGGCTACACCTTC
CASSRRGPGYTF
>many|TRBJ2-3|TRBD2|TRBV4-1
TGCGCCAGCAGCCAAAGACTAGCGGGGTACACAGATACGCAGTATTTT
CASSQRLAGYTDTQYF
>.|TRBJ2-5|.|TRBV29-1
TGCAGCCCCTTCGTGGAGGGGGGGACCCAGTACTTC
CSPFVEGGTQYF
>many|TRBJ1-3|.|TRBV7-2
TGTGCCAGCAGCCCCCTGGCGTCCTCTGGAAACACCATATATTTT
CASSPLASSGNTIYF
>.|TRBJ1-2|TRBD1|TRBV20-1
TGCAGTGCTTCCGGGACAGGGGAAAACTATGGCTACACCTTC
CSASGTGENYGYTF
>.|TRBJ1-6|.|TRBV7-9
TGTGCCAGCAGCCCAACGGGCGGAGAGAACACTTCACCCCTCCACTTT
CASSPTGGENTSPLHF
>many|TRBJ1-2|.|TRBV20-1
TGCAGTGGGGGACCCCCAGAGGATGGCTACACCTTC
CSGGPPEDGYTF
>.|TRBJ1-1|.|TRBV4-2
TGTGCCAGCAGCCAAGAGGTTCAGGCGCGGGGCAACACTGAAGCTTTCTTT
CASSQEVQARGNTEAFF
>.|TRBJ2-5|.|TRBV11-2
TGTGCCAGCAGCCCCCGGGGCAGGGCTCCACCAGAGACCCAGTACTTC
CASSPRGRAPPETQYF
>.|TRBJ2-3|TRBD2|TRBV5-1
TGCGCCAGCAGCCGCAGAAGACCCCTAGCGGGGGGACCCGATACGCAGTATTTT
CASSRRRPLAGGPDTQYF
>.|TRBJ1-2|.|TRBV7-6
TGTGCCAGCAGCGATTATACCAGGGTGGGCTACACCTTC
CASSDYTRVGYTF
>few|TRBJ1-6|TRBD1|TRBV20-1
TGCAGTGCTGGGGGGACAGATTCACCCCTCCACTTT
CSAGGTDSPLHF
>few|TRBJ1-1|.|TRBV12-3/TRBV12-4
TGTGCCAGCAGCGATATCGGTCGGGGAGGTGCTTTCTTT
CASSDIGRGGAFF
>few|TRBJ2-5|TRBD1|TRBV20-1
TGCAGTGCAAGCACCGGGACAGGGGCTTCGGAGACCCAGTACTTC
CSASTGTGASETQYF
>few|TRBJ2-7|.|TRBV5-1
TGCGCCAGCAGCCTGGACATCTACGAGCAGTACTTC
CASSLDIYEQYF
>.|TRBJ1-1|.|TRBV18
TGTGCCAGCTCACCAATCGTCGATAAGAACACTGAAGCTTTCTTT
CASSPIVDKNTEAFF
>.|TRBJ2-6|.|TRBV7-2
TGTGCCAGCAGCTTCGGTCCCCAAGGGGCCAACGTCCTGACTTTC
CASSFGPQGANVLTF
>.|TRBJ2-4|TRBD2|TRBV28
TGTGCCAGCAGACTTGGACCGGGGGGGCAAAGCATTCAGTACTTC
CASRLGPGGQSIQYF
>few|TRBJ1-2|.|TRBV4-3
TGCGCCAGCAGCCCGAACCCCCGCCGGGATTATGGCTACACCTTC
CASSPNPRRDYGYTF
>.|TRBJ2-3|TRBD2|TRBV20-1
TGCAGTGCTAGAGATGATGGCGCGGGGGGGCCCGGAGATACGCAGTATTTT
CSARDDGAGGPGDTQYF
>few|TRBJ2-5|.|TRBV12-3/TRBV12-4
TGTGCCAGCAGCCAGGGGGGTCAAGAGACCCAGTACTTC
CASSQGGQETQYF
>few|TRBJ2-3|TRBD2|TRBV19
TGTGCCAGTAGCGGGGGGGGTTCGAGGACAGATACGCAGTATTTT
CASSGGGSRTDTQYF
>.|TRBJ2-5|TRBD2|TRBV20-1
TGCAGTGCTCACGGGGGGGGAGAAGAGACCCAGTACTTC
CSAHGGGEETQYF
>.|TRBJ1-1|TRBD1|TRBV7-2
TGTGCCAGCAGCTTAGAGGGACAGAGCACTGAAGCTTTCTTT
CASSLEGQSTEAFF
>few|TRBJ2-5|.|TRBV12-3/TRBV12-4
TGTGCCAGCAGCTACCACGATAGATTGGCCCAGTACTTC
CASSYHDRLAQYF
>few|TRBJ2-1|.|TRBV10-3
TGTGCCACCCAAGACACACGGTACAATGAGCAGTTCTTC
CATQDTRYNEQFF
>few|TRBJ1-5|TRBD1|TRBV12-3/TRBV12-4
TGTGCCAGCAGTGTCTGGGGGACAGGGGGTCAGCCCCAGCATTTT
CASSVWGTGGQPQHF
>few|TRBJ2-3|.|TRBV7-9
TGTGCCAGCAGCCCCTCCGGGACACAATTAACAGATACGCAGTATTTT
CASSPSGTQLTDTQYF
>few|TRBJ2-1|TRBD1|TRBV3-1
TGTGCCAGCAGCCAATTGGGACAGGGGGAGGATGAGCAGTTCTTC
CASSQLGQGEDEQFF
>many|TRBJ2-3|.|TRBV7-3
TGTGCCAGCAGTACCACCCCGAGGGTAGATACGCAGTATTTT
CASSTTPRVDTQYF
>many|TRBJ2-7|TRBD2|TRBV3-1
TGTGCCAGCAGCCGAGGGACTAGCGGACCCTACGAGCAGTACTTC
CASSRGTSGPYEQYF
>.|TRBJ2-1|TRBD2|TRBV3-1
TGTGCCAGCAGCCCTCGTCTAGCGGGGGGGGGTAATGAGCAGTTCTTC
CASSPRLAGGGNEQFF
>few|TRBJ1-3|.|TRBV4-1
TGCGCCAGCAGCCAAGATGGGAAGGGATTGAGAAACACCATATATTTT
CASSQDGKGLRNTIYF
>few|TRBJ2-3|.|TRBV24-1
TGTGAGATAGAGGGGGATACGCAGTATTTT
CEIEGDTQYF
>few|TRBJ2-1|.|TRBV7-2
TGTGCCAGCAGCGGATATCACAATGAGCAGTTCTTC
CASSGYHNEQFF
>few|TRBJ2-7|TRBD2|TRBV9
TGTGCCAGCAGCGTAGACCCTCGGGAGGGCGAGCAGTACTTC
CASSVDPREGEQYF
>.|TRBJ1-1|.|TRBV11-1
TGTGCCAGCAGCTTAGTCCAGGGAGGAGCGGCTTTCTTT
CASSLVQGGAAFF
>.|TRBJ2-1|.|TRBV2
TGTGCCAGCAGCGGTGAGGGGGGGGTTGAGCAGTTCTTC
CASSGEGGVEQFF
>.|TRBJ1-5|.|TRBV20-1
TGCAGTGCTACAACACGGGATCAGCCCCAGCATTTT
CSATTRDQPQHF
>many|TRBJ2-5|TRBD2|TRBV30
TGTGCCGGACGACTAGCAGCAGAGACCCAGTACTTC
CAGRLAAETQYF
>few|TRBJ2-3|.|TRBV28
TGTGCCAGCATGTCGGGCACAGATACGCAGTATTTT
CASMSGTDTQYF
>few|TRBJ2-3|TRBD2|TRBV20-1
TGCAGTGCTAGACCAGCGGGAACAGATACGCAGTATTTT
CSARPAGTDTQYF
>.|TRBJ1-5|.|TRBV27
TGTGCCAGCAGCTTGAGTGGCAGCAATCAGCCCCAGCATTTT
CASSLSGSNQPQHF
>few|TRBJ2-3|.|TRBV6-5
TGTGCCAGCAGCCCCGAGGGTGCCGGCACAGATACGCAGTATTTT
CASSPEGAGTDTQYF
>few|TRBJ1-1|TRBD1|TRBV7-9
TGTGCCAGCAGCCTATCCCGGGACAGGGTATCTGAAGCTTTCTTT
CASSLSRDRVSEAFF
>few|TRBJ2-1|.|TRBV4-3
TGCGCCAGCAGCCTCCTTCGGGGGAATGAGCAGTTCTTC
CASSLLRGNEQFF
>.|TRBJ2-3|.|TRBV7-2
TGTGCCAGCAGGGGCACAACCAGCACAGATACGCAGTATTTT
CASRGTTSTDTQYF
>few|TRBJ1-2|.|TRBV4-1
TGCGCCAGCAGCCAAGATGAGGGGGGCATATCCTATGGCTACACCTTC
CASSQDEGGISYGYTF
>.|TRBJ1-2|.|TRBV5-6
TGTGCCAGCAGCTTCGCGGCGCGCGGCTACACCTTC
CASSFAARGYTF
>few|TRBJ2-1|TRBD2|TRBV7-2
TGTGCCAGCAGCTTCGGGGGGTCCACCTACAATGAGCAGTTCTTC
CASSFGGSTYNEQFF
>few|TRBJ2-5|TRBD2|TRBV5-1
TGCGCCAGCTCGACTAGCGGGGAAGAGACCCAGTACTTC
CASSTSGEETQYF
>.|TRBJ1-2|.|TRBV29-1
TGCAGCGTTGTGGTGCCAGCCTATGGCTACACCTTC
CSVVVPAYGYTF
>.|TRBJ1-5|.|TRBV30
TGTGCCTGGAGGGATCCGGGAGCCTCGTACCAGCCCCAGCATTTT
CAWRDPGASYQPQHF
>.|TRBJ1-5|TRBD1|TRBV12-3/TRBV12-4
TGTGCCAGCAGATCAACAGGGGGCAACCAGCCCCAGCATTTT
CASRSTGGNQPQHF
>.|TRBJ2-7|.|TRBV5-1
TGCGCCGGAGACTACGAGCAGTACTTC
CAGDYEQYF